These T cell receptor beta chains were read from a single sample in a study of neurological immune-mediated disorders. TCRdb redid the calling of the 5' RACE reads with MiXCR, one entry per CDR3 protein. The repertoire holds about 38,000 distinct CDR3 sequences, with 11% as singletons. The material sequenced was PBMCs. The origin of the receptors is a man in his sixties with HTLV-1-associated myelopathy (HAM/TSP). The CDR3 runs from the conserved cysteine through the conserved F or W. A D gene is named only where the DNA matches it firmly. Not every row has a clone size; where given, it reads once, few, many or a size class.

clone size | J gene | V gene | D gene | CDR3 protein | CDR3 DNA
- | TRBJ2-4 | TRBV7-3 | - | CASSVGTTGFQYF | TGTGCCAGCAGCGTCGGGACCACCGGTTTTCAGTACTTC
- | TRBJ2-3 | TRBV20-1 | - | CSARPSPGGGDTQYF | TGCAGTGCTAGGCCCTCCCCGGGAGGGGGCGATACGCAGTATTTT
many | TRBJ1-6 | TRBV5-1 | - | CASSPGTATNNSPLHF | TGCGCCAGCAGCCCGGGGACCGCCACCAATAATTCACCCCTCCACTTT
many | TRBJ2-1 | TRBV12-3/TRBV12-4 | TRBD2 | CASSLTSTSGSYEQFF | TGTGCCAGCAGTTTAACCAGTACTAGCGGGAGCTATGAGCAGTTCTTC
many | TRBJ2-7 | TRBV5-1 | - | CASSLGQGSSYEQYF | TGCGCCAGCAGCTTGGGGCAGGGATCCTCCTACGAGCAGTACTTC
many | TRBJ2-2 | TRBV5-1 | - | CASSSSQPGDTGELFF | TGCGCCAGCAGCTCCTCCCAACCAGGGGACACCGGGGAGCTGTTTTTT
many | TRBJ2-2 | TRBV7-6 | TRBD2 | CASSLEASGANTGELFF | TGTGCCAGCAGCTTAGAGGCTAGCGGGGCGAACACCGGGGAGCTGTTTTTT
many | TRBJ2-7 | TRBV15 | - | CATSRDRFYEQYF | TGTGCCACCAGCAGAGATCGTTTCTACGAGCAGTACTTC
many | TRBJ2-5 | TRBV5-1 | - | CASSSSREETQYF | TGCGCCAGCAGCTCAAGCAGGGAAGAGACCCAGTACTTC
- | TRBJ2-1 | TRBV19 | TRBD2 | CASRSTSGSGVIWEQFF | TGTGCCAGTCGATCCACTAGCGGGAGTGGTGTCATATGGGAGCAGTTCTTC
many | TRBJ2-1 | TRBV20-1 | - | CSARREASYEQFF | TGCAGTGCTAGGAGGGAGGCGTCTTATGAGCAGTTCTTC
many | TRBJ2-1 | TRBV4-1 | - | CASSRPWGFDRSEQFF | TGCGCCAGCAGCCGTCCGTGGGGTTTTGATCGTAGTGAGCAGTTCTTC
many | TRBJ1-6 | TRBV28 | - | CASSFGIGNSPLHF | TGTGCCAGCAGTTTCGGGATTGGCAATTCACCCCTCCACTTT
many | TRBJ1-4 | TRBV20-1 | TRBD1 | CSASIGTGAEKLFF | TGCAGTGCTAGTATCGGGACAGGGGCTGAAAAACTGTTTTTT
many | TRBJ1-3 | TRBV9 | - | CASSPDGQSSGNTIYF | TGTGCCAGCAGCCCTGATGGACAGTCCTCTGGAAACACCATATATTTT
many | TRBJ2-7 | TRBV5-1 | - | CASSLVHWSYEQYF | TGCGCCAGCAGCTTGGTTCACTGGTCCTACGAGCAGTACTTC
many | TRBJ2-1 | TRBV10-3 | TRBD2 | CASSGTSGSRGNNEQFF | TGTGCCAGCTCCGGGACTAGCGGGAGTAGGGGGAACAATGAGCAGTTCTTC
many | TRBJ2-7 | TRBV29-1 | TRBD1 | CSVGQGPSYEQYF | TGCAGCGTCGGACAGGGTCCTTCTTATGAGCAGTACTTC
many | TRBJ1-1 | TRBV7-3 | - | CASSLTPGGATEAFF | TGTGCCAGCAGCTTGACCCCCGGGGGAGCCACTGAAGCTTTCTTT
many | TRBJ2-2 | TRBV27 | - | CASSLASFAGELFF | TGTGCCAGCAGTTTAGCGTCGTTTGCTGGGGAGCTGTTTTTT
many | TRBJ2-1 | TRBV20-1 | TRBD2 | CSAPPGLAGEQFF | TGCAGTGCTCCACCGGGACTAGCGGGAGAGCAGTTCTTC
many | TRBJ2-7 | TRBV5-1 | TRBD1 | CASSLRQGTNYEQYF | TGCGCCAGCAGCTTGAGACAGGGGACGAACTACGAGCAGTACTTC
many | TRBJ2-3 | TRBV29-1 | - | CSVGGGELGTDTQYF | TGCAGCGTAGGGGGGGGCGAGCTGGGCACAGATACGCAGTATTTT
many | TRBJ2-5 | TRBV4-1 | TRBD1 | CASSQGRGRGETQYF | TGCGCCAGCAGCCAAGGCAGGGGGCGCGGAGAGACCCAGTACTTC
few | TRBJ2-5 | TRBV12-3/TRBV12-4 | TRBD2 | CASRGLAEETQYF | TGTGCCAGCAGGGGACTAGCGGAAGAGACCCAGTACTTC
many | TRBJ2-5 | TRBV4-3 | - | CASSQERDNQETQYF | TGCGCCAGCAGCCAAGAGAGGGACAACCAAGAGACCCAGTACTTC
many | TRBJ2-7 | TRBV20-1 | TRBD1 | CSAVPGQGRPYEQYF | TGCAGTGCTGTTCCGGGACAGGGGAGGCCCTACGAGCAGTACTTC
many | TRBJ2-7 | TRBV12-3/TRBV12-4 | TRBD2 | CASSLGGFEQYF | TGTGCCAGCAGTCTCGGGGGGTTCGAGCAGTACTTC
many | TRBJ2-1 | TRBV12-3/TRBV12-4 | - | CASSSYNEQFF | TGTGCCAGCAGTTCATACAATGAGCAGTTCTTC
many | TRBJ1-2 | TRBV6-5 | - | CASSPSTNYGYTF | TGTGCCAGCAGCCCCAGTACTAACTATGGCTACACCTTC
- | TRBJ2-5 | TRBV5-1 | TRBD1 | CASNSQGQTFQETQYF | TGCGCCAGCAACTCCCAGGGACAGACGTTTCAAGAGACCCAGTACTTC
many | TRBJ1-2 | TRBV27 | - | CASSPGRNSYGYTF | TGTGCCAGCAGCCCCGGTCGTAACTCCTATGGCTACACCTTC
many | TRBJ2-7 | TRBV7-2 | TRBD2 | CASSLDSQGLAGGLVSYEQYF | TGTGCCAGCAGCCTGGACAGTCAGGGACTAGCGGGAGGATTAGTCTCCTACGAGCAGTACTTC
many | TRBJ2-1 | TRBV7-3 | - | CASSLSGLNDAYNEQFF | TGTGCCAGCAGCTTATCGGGGTTAAACGACGCCTACAATGAGCAGTTCTTC
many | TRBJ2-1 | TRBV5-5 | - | CASSRTANNEQFF | TGTGCCAGCAGCAGGACGGCTAACAATGAGCAGTTCTTC
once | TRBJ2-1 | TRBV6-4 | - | CASSAYGSSYNEQFF | TGTGCCAGCAGTGCATACGGCAGCTCCTACAATGAGCAGTTCTTC
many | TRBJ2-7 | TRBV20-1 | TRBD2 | CSAARGAGVSEQYF | TGCAGTGCCGCTCGAGGGGCGGGAGTGTCGGAGCAGTACTTC
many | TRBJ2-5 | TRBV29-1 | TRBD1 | CSVDPGQQETQYF | TGCAGCGTTGACCCGGGACAGCAAGAGACCCAGTACTTC
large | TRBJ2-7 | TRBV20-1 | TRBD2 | CSARKLVLAGAHEQYF | TGCAGTGCTAGAAAATTAGTACTAGCGGGAGCTCACGAGCAGTACTTC
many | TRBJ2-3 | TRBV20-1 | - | CSARRGASTDTQYF | TGCAGTGCTCGGCGAGGGGCTAGCACAGATACGCAGTATTTT
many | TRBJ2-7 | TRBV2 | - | CASSGQEGHEQYF | TGTGCCAGCAGCGGACAGGAGGGGCACGAGCAGTACTTC
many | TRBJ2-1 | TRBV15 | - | CATSREGRAKYNEQFF | TGTGCCACCAGCCGAGAGGGCAGGGCGAAATACAATGAGCAGTTCTTC
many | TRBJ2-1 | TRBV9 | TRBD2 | CASSALGLAGNEQFF | TGTGCCAGCAGCGCCTTGGGACTAGCGGGAAATGAGCAGTTCTTC
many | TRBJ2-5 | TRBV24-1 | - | CATSDFGETQYF | TGTGCCACCAGTGATTTTGGAGAGACCCAGTACTTC
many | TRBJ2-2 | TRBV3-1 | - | CASSQYRGGTGELFF | TGTGCCAGCAGCCAATACAGGGGAGGCACCGGGGAGCTGTTTTTT
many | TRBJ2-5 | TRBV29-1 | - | CSVEGGGLGRTWETQYF | TGCAGCGTTGAAGGCGGGGGCCTGGGCAGGACTTGGGAGACCCAGTACTTC
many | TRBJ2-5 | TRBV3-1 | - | CASSQEVETQYF | TGTGCCAGCAGCCAAGAGGTAGAGACCCAGTACTTC
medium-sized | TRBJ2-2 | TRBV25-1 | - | CASSEGWASNTGELFF | TGTGCCAGCAGTGAAGGGTGGGCCTCGAACACCGGGGAGCTGTTTTTT
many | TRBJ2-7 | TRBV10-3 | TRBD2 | CAISGVTSGNEQYF | TGTGCCATCAGTGGGGTGACTAGCGGGAACGAGCAGTACTTC
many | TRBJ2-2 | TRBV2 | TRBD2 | CASSKLTSGNTGELFF | TGTGCCAGCAGTAAACTAACTAGCGGGAATACCGGGGAGCTGTTTTTT
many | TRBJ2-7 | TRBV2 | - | CASSRESYEQYF | TGTGCCAGCAGCCGGGAAAGCTACGAGCAGTACTTC
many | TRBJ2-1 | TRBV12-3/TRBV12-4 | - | CASSLRGGSSYNEQFF | TGTGCCAGCAGTTTGCGAGGGGGAAGCTCCTACAATGAGCAGTTCTTC
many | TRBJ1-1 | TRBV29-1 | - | CSAPGWNTEAFF | TGCAGCGCCCCGGGTTGGAACACTGAAGCTTTCTTT
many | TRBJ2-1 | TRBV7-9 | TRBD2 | CASSFTSGTYNEQFF | TGTGCCAGCAGCTTTACTAGCGGGACCTACAATGAGCAGTTCTTC
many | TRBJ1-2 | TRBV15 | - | CATSRDPGGYGYTF | TGTGCCACCAGCAGAGATCCGGGGGGTTACGGCTACACCTTC
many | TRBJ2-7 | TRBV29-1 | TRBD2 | CSVVTSGSIYEQYF | TGCAGCGTAGTAACTAGCGGGAGTATCTACGAGCAGTACTTC
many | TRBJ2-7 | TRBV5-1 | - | CASSLRGLPPYEQYF | TGCGCCAGCAGCTTGAGAGGTCTGCCCCCGTACGAGCAGTACTTC
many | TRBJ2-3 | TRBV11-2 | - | CASSLGPSGVGDTQYF | TGTGCCAGCAGCTTAGGTCCATCGGGAGTGGGAGATACGCAGTATTTT
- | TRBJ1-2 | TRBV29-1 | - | CSVTGQSVAFGYTF | TGCAGCGTTACGGGACAATCCGTGGCCTTTGGCTACACCTTC